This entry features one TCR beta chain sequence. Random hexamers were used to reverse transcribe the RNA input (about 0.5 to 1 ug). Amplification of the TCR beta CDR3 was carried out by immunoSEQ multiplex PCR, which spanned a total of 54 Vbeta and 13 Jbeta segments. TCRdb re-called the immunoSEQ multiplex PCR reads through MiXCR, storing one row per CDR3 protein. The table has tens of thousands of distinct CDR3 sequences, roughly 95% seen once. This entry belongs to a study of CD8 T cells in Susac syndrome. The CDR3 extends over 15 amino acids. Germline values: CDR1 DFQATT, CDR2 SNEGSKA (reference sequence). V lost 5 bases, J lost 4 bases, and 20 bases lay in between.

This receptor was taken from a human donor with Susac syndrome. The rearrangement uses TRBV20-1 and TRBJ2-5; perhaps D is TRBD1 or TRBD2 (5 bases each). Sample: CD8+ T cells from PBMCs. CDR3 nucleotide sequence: TGCAGTGCTCGCGACGATAGGGGACGGAGAGAGACCCAGTACTTC. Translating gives CSARDDRGRRETQYF.